This passage covers 14 T cell receptor beta chains from one sample sequenced in a study of blood T cell repertoires in COVID-19. TCRdb's copy holds only in-frame clones and misses some; the assay was immunoSEQ multiplex PCR. This repertoire shows about 170,000 clones, about 90% found once; its top ten account for 1% to 1.5%. Sequencing was performed on PBMCs or T cells enriched from blood (not recorded which). The receptors here all came from a human donor with acute COVID-19. The donor label of this sample is uncertain.

The gene calls are TRBV3-1 (or the pseudogene TRBV3-2) and TRBJ1-2; D is undetermined. V shed 1 base and J shed 7 bases, with 7 bases lying between them. Germline V CDR1 and CDR2: LGHDT, YNNKEL (reference sequence). The CDR3 runs to 12 residues. CDR3 sequence: CASSQGDFGYTF. The CDR3 region has the DNA TGTGCCAGCAGCCAAGGAGATTTTGGCTACACCTTC.

The chain uses TRBV11-3 and TRBJ2-3; 16 positions agree with TRBD2. With V trimmed by 5 bases and J by 4 bases, 9 bases remained unmatched. CDR3 length: 18 residues. CDR1 is SGHNT and CDR2 is YENEEA in the germline V gene. For the CDR3, the DNA is TGTGCCAGCAGCCTCGGGACTAGCGGGGGGGCAGCGTCAGATACGCAGTATTTT. The encoded protein is CASSLGTSGGAASDTQYF.

The V call is TRBV6-2 or TRBV6-3, the J call TRBJ2-1; TRBD1 agrees at 8 bases. This CDR3 has 15 amino acids. CDR1 and CDR2 (germline): MNHEY, SVGEGT. J lost 6 bases, V lost 2 bases, and 6 bases had no gene match. CDR3 nucleotide sequence: TGTGCCAGCAGTTACGGGGGACAGGTGGGCAATGAGCAGTTCTTC. This codes for CASSYGGQVGNEQFF.

V usage is TRBV24-1 and J usage is TRBJ2-3; 9 bases match TRBD2. Germline V gene lookup returns CDR1 KGHDR and CDR2 SFDVKD. Trimming at V came to 7 bases and at J to 2 bases, leaving 3 bases not matched to a gene. The CDR3 totals 14 residues. As DNA, the CDR3 is TGTGCCACCAGAGCTAGCGGGGCCACAGATACGCAGTATTTT. Its translation: CATRASGATDTQYF.

In this sample, this clone turned up a few times. The genes are TRBV6-5 and TRBJ1-1; D unresolved. Trimming pared 7 bases from V and 0 bases from J, leaving 12 bases between. The CDR3 has 14 amino acids. The germline V gene has CDR1 MNHEY and CDR2 SVGAGI. Written as DNA, the CDR3 is TGTGCCAGCAAGTCAGTTTCCATGAACACTGAAGCTTTCTTT. Encoded protein: CASKSVSMNTEAFF.

This rearrangement joins TRBV2 to TRBJ2-7; 7 bases fit TRBD1. The CDR3 contains 15 residues. Germline-derived CDR1 and CDR2 are SNHLY and FYNNEI. The ends lost 4 bases at V and 2 bases at J; junction bases unmatched: 8. CDR3 bases: TGTGCCAGCAGTGGCGACCGGGACAGCCCCTACGAGCAGTACTTC. This encodes CASSGDRDSPYEQYF.

This chain uses TRBV10-3 with TRBJ2-4; TRBD2 might be the D (6 bases). Germline CDR1 reads ENHRY; CDR2 reads SYGVKD. Trimming stripped 8 bases from V and 4 bases from J, with 18 bases between. This CDR3 has 15 amino acids. The CDR3 is CAIGDSGDPKNIQYF. For the CDR3, the DNA is TGTGCCATCGGGGATTCGGGGGATCCGAAAAACATTCAGTACTTC.

The rearrangement uses TRBV19 and TRBJ1-5, with TRBD1 matching over 7 bases. The ends lost 7 bases at V and 1 base at J; junction bases unmatched: 7. This CDR3 is 15 amino acids long. Germline-derived CDR1 and CDR2 are LNHDA and SQIVND (reference sequence). CDR3 DNA: TGTGCCAGTACCATACCAGGGGGAAGCAATCAGCCCCAGCATTTT. Translation gives CASTIPGGSNQPQHF.

The rearrangement links TRBV19 to TRBJ2-3, with D perhaps TRBD1 (5 bases). The CDR3 covers 13 residues. Trimming removed 7 bases from V and 2 bases from J, with 10 bases in between. Germline assignment: CDR1 LNHDA and CDR2 SQIVND (reference sequence). Here the CDR3 reads CASKGDITDTQYF. The CDR3 DNA follows: TGTGCCAGTAAAGGGGATATCACAGATACGCAGTATTTT.

CDR3 in DNA: TGTGCCAGTTGTGATGCGGTATTGAATCAGCCCCAGCATTTT. Translation: CASCDAVLNQPQHF. The rearrangement links TRBV6-5 to TRBJ1-5; D uncertain. CDR1 and CDR2 from the germline V gene are MNHEY and SVGAGI. The CDR3 is 14 amino acids. V shed 9 bases and J shed 4 bases, with 16 bases lying between them.

This rearrangement joins TRBV10-3 to TRBJ1-5; 11 nucleotides agree with TRBD1. CDR1 and CDR2 from the germline V gene are ENHRY and SYGVKD. CDR3 length equals 14 residues. V shed 10 bases and J 4 bases; nucleotides not matched to a gene: 6. The CDR3 spells CASGGTGGNQPQHF. CDR3 DNA: TGTGCCAGCGGGGGGACAGGGGGGAATCAGCCCCAGCATTTT.

The rearrangement links TRBV9 to TRBJ2-6; D is perhaps TRBD1 (6 bases). Germline CDR1 SGDLS, CDR2 YYNGEE. There are 16 residues in the CDR3. The V end was cut by 3 bases, the J end by 0 bases, with 10 bases between. The CDR3 coding sequence is TGTGCCAGCAGCGCTCGACAGGCCTCTGGGGCCAACGTCCTGACTTTC. Residues: CASSARQASGANVLTF.

The gene calls are TRBV5-1 and TRBJ2-1, with TRBD1 matching over 7 bases. CDR3 length equals 17 residues. The germline V gene has CDR1 SGHRS and CDR2 YFSETQ. V trimming: 4 bases; J trimming: 1 base; junction bases outside the gene matches: 11. CDR3 sequence: CASSGGLPGQSYNEQFF. In nucleotides, the CDR3 is TGCGCCAGCAGCGGGGGATTACCGGGACAGTCCTACAATGAGCAGTTCTTC.

This chain connects TRBV25-1 to TRBJ1-5, with D possibly being TRBD1 (6 bases). The V gene's germline CDR1 is MGHDK and CDR2 SYGVNS. Trimming took 3 bases from V and 6 from J, leaving 12 bases between them. This CDR3 is 14 amino acids long. The DNA of the CDR3 is TGTGCCAGCAGTGACCCAGGGGATGGTCAGCCCCAGCATTTT. Translating it yields CASSDPGDGQPQHF.